Below are 24 T cell receptor beta chains sequenced from a single sample in a study of regulatory T cells in long-lasting Graves disease. Time point specified: newly diagnosed GD, antithyroid drugs for less than 3 months. With RNA extracted from PBMCs as input, the TCR library was made. Building the TCR beta libraries relied on iRepertoire HTBI primers, and CDR3 regions underwent Arm-PCR. TCRdb called the multiplex PCR reads again in MiXCR, with one record for every CDR3 protein. The sample contains about 430,000 distinct CDR3 sequences, approximately 16% of which appear only once. This same sample was also part of a study on T cells in Graves' hyperthyroidism and ophthalmopathy.

The specimen comprised peripheral blood mononuclear cells (PBMCs), sampled at new diagnosis, from a patient treated with antithyroid drugs. These receptors were collected from a woman in her thirties or forties with Graves disease.

This clonotype was seen a few times. This chain joins TRBV6-1 and TRBJ2-7; possible D gene TRBD1, 6 bases. The CDR3 is made up of 13 amino acids. CDR1 MNHNS and CDR2 SASEGT come from the germline V gene. The V gene lost 4 bases and the J gene lost 6 bases, with 13 bases spanning the gap. The DNA of the CDR3 is TGTGCCAGCAGTGGACAGGCTTTCGGCGAGCAGTACTTC. It codes for CASSGQAFGEQYF.

The V call is TRBV11-2, the J call TRBJ1-6; a possible D gene is TRBD1 (5 bases). The V end was cut by 3 bases, the J end by 8 bases, with 20 bases between. The CDR3 totals 17 residues. CDR1 and CDR2 (germline): SGHAT, FQNNGV. The CDR3 here is CASSLARDGRLYSPLHF. The CDR3 DNA reads TGTGCCAGCAGCTTGGCCCGGGACGGACGACTTTATTCACCCCTCCACTTT.

The gene calls are TRBV5-1 and TRBJ2-5; 14 bases match TRBD2. The CDR3 spans 17 residues. Losses at the gene ends were 0 bases for V and 5 bases for J; bases not matched to a gene: 6. Germline loops: CDR1 SGHRS, CDR2 YFSETQ. CDR3: CASSLVGTSGRTETQYF. The CDR3 bases are TGCGCCAGCAGCTTGGTCGGGACTAGCGGGAGAACGGAGACCCAGTACTTC.

This clonotype turned up a few times. This chain uses TRBV15 with TRBJ2-1; the D is unclear. V was cut by 5 bases and J by 3 bases, with 5 bases left in between. The CDR3 contains 12 residues. CDR1 and CDR2 from the germline V gene are LNHNV and YYDKDF (reference sequence). The CDR3 region is CATSGYYNEQFF. CDR3 nucleotide sequence: TGTGCCACCAGCGGCTACTACAATGAGCAGTTCTTC.

There are many counts of this clonotype. The V gene is TRBV10-3, the J gene TRBJ2-7, with 9 bases fitting TRBD1. The V segment lost 3 bases and the J segment 1 base; nucleotides outside the gene matches: 4. Per the germline V gene, CDR1 is ENHRY and CDR2 is SYGVKD. This CDR3 is built from 15 residues. CDR3 sequence reads: CAISDTGGASYEQYF. CDR3 coding DNA: TGTGCCATCAGTGATACAGGGGGCGCGTCCTACGAGCAGTACTTC.

Ten or more counts support this clonotype. The CDR3 loop is CASSLTIWGGGYNEQFF. CDR3 nucleotides: TGTGCCAGCAGTTTAACAATATGGGGGGGCGGTTATAATGAGCAGTTCTTC. The rearrangement joins TRBV28 to TRBJ2-1; the D gene is possibly TRBD2 (7 bases). The CDR3 has 17 residues. The V end was cut by 2 bases, the J end by 7 bases, with 21 bases between. The germline gives CDR1 MDHEN, CDR2 SYDVKM.

This clonotype was observed many times. The chain uses TRBV20-1 and TRBJ2-1, with D tentatively TRBD1 (5 bases). Looked up from germline, CDR1 is DFQATT and CDR2 is SNEGSKA (reference sequence). V lost 6 bases and J 5 bases, leaving 17 bases between the germline ends. The CDR3 has 14 residues. CDR3 residues: CSAAVGAAHNEQFF. Written as DNA, the CDR3 is TGCAGTGCCGCCGTAGGGGCAGCTCACAATGAGCAGTTCTTC.

This clonotype was counted ten times or more. The chain has TRBV19 and TRBJ2-2; D gene unclear. Germline CDR1 reads LNHDA; CDR2 reads SQIVND (reference sequence). The CDR3 is 14 residues long. V lost 5 bases and J lost 7, with 14 bases in between. CDR3 coding DNA: TGTGCCAGTAGTCCAACCGGGTGGGACGGGGAGCTGTTTTTT. Protein sequence: CASSPTGWDGELFF.

The chain links TRBV19 to TRBJ1-4, with D uncertain. Germline CDR1 and CDR2: LNHDA and SQIVND (reference sequence). The CDR3 consists of 15 residues. The ends were cut back, 5 bases at V and 3 bases at J, with 13 bases in the middle. The CDR3 nucleotides read TGTGCCAGTAGTCCTGGGAGGGAGGCTAATGAAAAACTGTTTTTT. Amino acid sequence: CASSPGREANEKLFF.

In its sample, this clonotype was seen many times. This sequence joins TRBV12-3 or TRBV12-4 and TRBJ2-5; TRBD1 matches 11 bases. With 6 bases clipped from V and 5 bases from J, the junction kept 5 bases outside the gene matches. The CDR3 extends over 14 amino acids. The CDR3 bases are TGTGCCAGCAGAAGGACAGGGGGCTTGGAGACCCAGTACTTC. Translation gives CASRRTGGLETQYF.

This clonotype was seen a few times. The chain carries TRBV11-2 and TRBJ1-3; D is uncertain. Germline V gene lookup returns CDR1 SGHAT and CDR2 FQNNGV. V dropped 1 base and J dropped 8 bases, with 6 bases sitting between them. This CDR3 has 12 amino acids. CDR3: CASSLGLDTIYF. The CDR3 DNA follows: TGTGCCAGCAGCTTAGGCCTAGACACCATATATTTT.

At least ten counts were recorded for this clonotype. The V call is TRBV7-2, the J call TRBJ1-4, with D tentatively TRBD1 (6 bases). The CDR3 contains 14 residues. V was trimmed by 5 bases and J by 8 bases, leaving 15 bases between them. Germline CDR1 reads SGHTA; CDR2 reads FQGNSA. CDR3 DNA: TGTGCCAGCAGCGGGGGCTCGGGTGGAGAAAAACTGTTTTTT. This encodes CASSGGSGGEKLFF. The full variable domain, in which reference TRBV7-2 and TRBJ1-4 provide the parts outside the CDR3, is GAGVSQSPSNKVTEKGKDVELRCDPISGHTALYWYRQSLGQGLEFLIYFQGNSAPDKSGLPSDRFSAERTGGSVSTLTIQRTQQEDSAVYLCASSGGSGGEKLFFGSGTQLSVL.

The chain links TRBV30 to TRBJ2-1, with D possibly being TRBD2 (5 bases). This CDR3 spans 11 amino acids. V shed 2 bases and J shed 12 bases, with 11 bases lying between them. Germline assignment: CDR1 GTSNPN and CDR2 SVGIG (reference sequence). The CDR3 nucleotides read TGTGCCTGGAGTCCCTCCGGGGTGCAGTTCTTC. As protein: CAWSPSGVQFF.

For this clonotype: This may stem from a read error, because a much larger clone lies one nucleotide away. The final CDR3 position lacks the conserved phenylalanine or tryptophan, pointing to a likely read error. The chain couples TRBV5-1 to TRBJ1-5; D ambiguous. Trimming shortened V by 1 base and J by 3 bases, and 8 bases separated the two germline ends. The CDR3 contains 14 residues. Germline lookup yields CDR1 SGHRS and CDR2 YFSETQ. CDR3 bases: TGCGCCAGCAGCTTGATTGGACCCAATCAGCCCCAGCATTTG. It translates to CASSLIGPNQPQHL.

This clonotype was seen repeatedly, ten times or more. The rearrangement joins TRBV4-2 to TRBJ2-1; 8 bases align to TRBD2. The CDR3 runs 13 residues. After removal of 0 bases from V and 15 bases from J, the junction contained 7 bases not matched to a gene. Germline V gene data show CDR1 as LGHNA and CDR2 as YNFKEQ. The CDR3 DNA is TGTGCCAGCAGCCAAGATAGCGGGGTAAGACTGTTCTTC. Amino acid sequence: CASSQDSGVRLFF.

This clonotype was seen repeatedly, ten times or more. The chain recombines TRBV2 with TRBJ2-7; D is uncertain. Per germline, CDR1 SNHLY and CDR2 FYNNEI. Trimming took 9 bases from V and 11 from J, leaving 14 bases between them. The CDR3 consists of 10 residues. For the CDR3, the DNA is TGTGCCAGTAGAACAGAGGAAAAGTACTTC. Its protein is CASRTEEKYF.

This clonotype was seen a few times. The likely explanation is a read error, given a far larger clone one base away. The chain uses TRBV5-6 and TRBJ2-7; unclear D gene. Near its end, the DNA agrees better with TRBJ2-1, so the J call may be wrong. The CDR3 is 12 amino acids. CDR1 and CDR2 (germline): SGHDT, YYEEEE. For the CDR3, the DNA is TGTGCCGGCAGCTACTCCTACAATGAGCAGTTCTTC. It codes for CAGSYSYNEQFF.

This clonotype was picked up a small number of times. This chain uses TRBV20-1 with TRBJ2-4; 7 nucleotides align to TRBD2. The length of the CDR3 is 15 residues. Germline values: CDR1 DFQATT, CDR2 SNEGSKA (reference sequence). Trimming removed 2 bases from V and 3 bases from J; junction bases left unmatched: 7. The CDR3 region has the DNA TGCAGTGCTAGAACCCGGACTAGTCGCAAAAACATTCAGTACTTC. Translation: CSARTRTSRKNIQYF.

This clonotype has a handful of counts. The chain uses TRBV5-4 and TRBJ2-1; 9 bases map to TRBD2. The V gene end was trimmed by 0 bases and the J gene end by 8 bases; junction bases not matched to a gene: 6. In germline, CDR1 is SGHNT, CDR2 YYREEE (reference sequence). The CDR3 is 15 amino acids. The CDR3 bases are TGTGCCAGCAGCTTGGATGCTAGCGGGAACCATGAGCAGTTCTTC. Translated: CASSLDASGNHEQFF.

The sample holds many counts of this clonotype. The chain has TRBV11-3 and TRBJ2-5; no reliable D call. The CDR3 is 11 residues long. The germline V gene encodes CDR1 SGHNT and CDR2 YENEEA. V was cut by 6 bases and J by 5 bases, with 7 bases left in between. CDR3 residues: CASRMGETQYF. DNA of the CDR3: TGTGCCAGCAGAATGGGGGAGACCCAGTACTTC.

Many counts were recorded for this clonotype. The rearrangement uses TRBV11-2 and TRBJ2-2, with D uncertain. Trimming pared 1 base from V and 5 bases from J, leaving 11 bases between. The CDR3 loop spans 15 amino acids. Germline V gene sequence: CDR1 SGHAT, CDR2 FQNNGV. The CDR3, as DNA: TGTGCCAGCAGCTTAGTGGGGTTTAGGACCGGGGAGCTGTTTTTT. Translating it yields CASSLVGFRTGELFF.

This clonotype was observed at least ten times. The chain carries TRBV10-3 and TRBJ2-7, with TRBD1 matching 8 bases. Germline V gene sequence: CDR1 ENHRY, CDR2 SYGVKD. V was clipped by 0 bases and J by 2 bases; unmatched bases: 3. The CDR3 is 15 amino acids. This CDR3 is CAISESWTGTYEQYF. DNA of the CDR3: TGTGCCATCAGTGAGTCGTGGACAGGGACCTACGAGCAGTACTTC.

The sample holds a few counts of this clonotype. V gene TRBV18 combines with J gene TRBJ2-1; possibly TRBD1 for D (8 bases). Germline assignment: CDR1 KGHSH and CDR2 LQKENI. The CDR3 has 15 amino acids. Trimming removed 5 bases at V and 5 bases at J, with 16 bases between. As DNA, the CDR3 is TGTGCCAGCTCAACAGGGGGGGGTTTTCACAATGAGCAGTTCTTC. Protein: CASSTGGGFHNEQFF.

This chain connects TRBV19 to TRBJ2-4; no firm D call. Germline-derived CDR1 and CDR2 are LNHDA and SQIVND (reference sequence). The CDR3 length is 16 residues. The V and J ends lost 5 bases and 0 bases respectively, with 14 bases between them. The CDR3 region is CASSPIMESAKNIQYF. The CDR3 DNA sequence: TGTGCCAGTAGTCCGATCATGGAGTCAGCCAAAAACATTCAGTACTTC.